This T cell receptor (beta chain) is from a study of CD8+ T cells in alopecia areata (dated 2018 in TCRdb). The study in broad terms: Treated patients were enrolled in an open-label pilot trial of oral tofacitinib, 5 to 10 mg twice daily, for moderate-to-severe alopecia areata. Patients stayed on tofacitinib for 6 to 18 months and then had 6 months of follow-up off drug so that delayed response and recurrence could be assessed. In both human patients and the C3H/HeJ mouse model, the study applied high-throughput TCRbeta sequencing to look at T cell clonal expansion in alopecia areata. On the human side, TCRbeta sequencing was run on scalp tissue and on sorted CD4+ and CD8+ peripheral blood T cells from healthy controls and from alopecia areata patients with either patchy or totalis/universalis disease. Tofacitinib-treated patients had biopsies at baseline and at 4 and 24 weeks of treatment, with a later scalp biopsy in several patients. Clonality in the scalp was compared among normal scalp (n=4), patchy alopecia areata scalp (n=8), and alopecia totalis/universalis scalp (n=8). RNA was obtained with the PAXgene miRNA kit for fixed scalp, the miRNeasy kit for PBMCs, and the RNeasy kit for mouse skin. Amplification of TCRbeta CDR3 regions was done by immunoSEQ multiplex PCR using 35 Vbeta forward primers and 13 Jbeta reverse primers. The research as a whole found: Shared TCR sequences between patients were less evident than in mice, which may be partly attributable to HLA diversity in the patient population. Lesional scalp, especially in alopecia totalis/universalis, showed higher clonality and more expanded CD8+ clones than normal scalp, suggesting antigenic drive. Scalp TCR repertoire analysis is complicated because resident alphabeta T cells in normal human skin are also sequenced, whereas mouse skin is dominated by gammadelta T cells.

What this sample's time point label stands for: baseline before oral tofacitinib. Lesional scalp punch biopsies and peripheral blood were collected from alopecia areata patients. PBMCs were isolated by density centrifugation and stained for CD3, CD4 and CD8, after which CD4+ and CD8+ T cells were sorted on a FACSAria. Note on this clone: Its recognized antigen is unknown. Base quality data are lacking; no much larger clone is found one base away.

V is trimmed back by 8 bases and J by 4 bases, and the junction contains 16 bases that no gene match accounts for. The cysteine opens and the phenylalanine closes a CDR3 of 17 amino acids. Only the CDR3 part of the read is kept: 51 bases, read in frame from the first base. CDR1 SEHNR and CDR2 FQNEAQ were looked up in the germline V gene (reference sequence). Preparation of the library involved the immunoSEQ multiplex PCR assay. To provide template for TCR sequencing, every sample had RNA extracted and reverse transcribed into cDNA. First-strand cDNA was synthesized using SuperScript III with a 2:1 mix of oligo-dT and random hexamers. Amplification bias was assessed with a synthetic immune receptor repertoire, and residual bias was removed computationally. For the original study's pipeline: Raw reads were preprocessed to remove errors, and CDR3 was defined by IMGT conventions from the conserved cysteine to phenylalanine. To get clonality, Shannon entropy was normalized by log2 of the number of productive unique TCRs and the result was subtracted from 1. CD4 or CD8 identity of scalp clones was inferred by cross-referencing scalp TCRbeta sequences with sorted blood CD4 and CD8 repertoires. Entries here come from immuneACCESS through TCRdb and include only in-frame sequences with V and J called. Some clones fail to appear in such tables; in the studies checked, an unresolved V gene covers under half of the shortfall, and the cause of the remainder is unknown. The DNA was the basis for D and trimming; V, J and clone size are from that table. A total of approximately 140,000 clones appear in this sample, around 87% of them only once. Clones ranked in the top ten supply roughly 16% of the sample.

The chain is made from TRBV7-9 and TRBJ2-2; 7 bases in the middle match TRBD2. This receptor was obtained from a human donor with alopecia areata. Source: CD8+ T cells sorted from blood, taken at week 0. The CDR3 protein is CASRDSDERDGTGELFF. The DNA is TGTGCCAGCCGCGATTCCGACGAGCGGGATGGCACCGGGGAGCTGTTTTTT.